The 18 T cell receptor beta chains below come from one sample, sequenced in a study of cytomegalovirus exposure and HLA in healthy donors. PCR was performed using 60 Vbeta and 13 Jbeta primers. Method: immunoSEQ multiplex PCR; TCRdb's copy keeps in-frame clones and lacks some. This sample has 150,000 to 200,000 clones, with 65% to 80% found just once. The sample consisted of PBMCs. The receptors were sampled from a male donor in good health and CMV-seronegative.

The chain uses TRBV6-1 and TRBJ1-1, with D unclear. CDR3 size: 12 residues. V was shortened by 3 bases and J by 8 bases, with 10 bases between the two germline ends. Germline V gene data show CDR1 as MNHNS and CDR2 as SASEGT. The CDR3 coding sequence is TGTGCCAGCAGTGACCGGGTGGTCGAAGCTTTCTTT. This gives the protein CASSDRVVEAFF.

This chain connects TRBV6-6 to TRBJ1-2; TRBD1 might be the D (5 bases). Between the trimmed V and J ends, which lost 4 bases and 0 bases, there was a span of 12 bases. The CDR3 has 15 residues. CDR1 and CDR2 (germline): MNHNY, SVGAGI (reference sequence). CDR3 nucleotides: TGTGCCAGCAGTTCGCCGGGGGATGCTAACTATGGCTACACCTTC. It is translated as CASSSPGDANYGYTF.

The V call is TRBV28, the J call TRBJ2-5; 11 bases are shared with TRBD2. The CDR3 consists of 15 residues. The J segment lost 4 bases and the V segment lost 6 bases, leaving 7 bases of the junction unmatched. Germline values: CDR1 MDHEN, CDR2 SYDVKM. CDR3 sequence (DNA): TGTGCCAGCAGGCCTACTAGCGGGAGAGCAGAGACCCAGTACTTC. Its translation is CASRPTSGRAETQYF.

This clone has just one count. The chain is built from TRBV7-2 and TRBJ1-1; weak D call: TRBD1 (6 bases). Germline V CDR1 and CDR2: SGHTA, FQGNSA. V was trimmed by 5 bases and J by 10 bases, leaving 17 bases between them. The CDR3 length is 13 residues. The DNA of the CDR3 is TGTGCCAGCAGCCTAAGGACAGTCCCGGGAGCTTTCTTT. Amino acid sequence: CASSLRTVPGAFF. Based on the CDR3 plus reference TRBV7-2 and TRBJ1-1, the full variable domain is GAGVSQSPSNKVTEKGKDVELRCDPISGHTALYWYRQSLGQGLEFLIYFQGNSAPDKSGLPSDRFSAERTGGSVSTLTIQRTQQEDSAVYLCASSLRTVPGAFFGQGTRLTVV.

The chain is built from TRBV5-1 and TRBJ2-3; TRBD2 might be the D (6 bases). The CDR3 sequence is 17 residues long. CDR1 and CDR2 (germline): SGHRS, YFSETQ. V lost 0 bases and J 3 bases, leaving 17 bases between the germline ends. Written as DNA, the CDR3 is TGCGCCAGCAGCTTGGCTGATAGAGGTGGAGGGACAGATACGCAGTATTTT. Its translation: CASSLADRGGGTDTQYF.

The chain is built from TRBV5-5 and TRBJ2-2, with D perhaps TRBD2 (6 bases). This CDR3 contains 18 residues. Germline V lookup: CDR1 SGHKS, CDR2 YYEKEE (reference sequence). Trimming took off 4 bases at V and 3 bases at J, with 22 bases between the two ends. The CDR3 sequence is CASSPGVPGDLYTGELFF. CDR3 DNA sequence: TGTGCCAGCAGCCCGGGAGTTCCCGGAGACCTTTACACCGGGGAGCTGTTTTTT.

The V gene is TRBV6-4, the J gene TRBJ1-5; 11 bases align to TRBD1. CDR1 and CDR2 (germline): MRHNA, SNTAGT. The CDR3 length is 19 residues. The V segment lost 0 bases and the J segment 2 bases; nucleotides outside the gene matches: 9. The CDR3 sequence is CASSDSSDRGRVRNQPQHF. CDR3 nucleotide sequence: TGTGCCAGCAGTGACTCGTCGGACAGGGGGCGCGTCCGCAATCAGCCCCAGCATTTT.

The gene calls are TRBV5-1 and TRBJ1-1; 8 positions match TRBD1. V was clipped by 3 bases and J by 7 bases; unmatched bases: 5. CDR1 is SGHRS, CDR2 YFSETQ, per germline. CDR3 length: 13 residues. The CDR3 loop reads CASSSDRANEAFF. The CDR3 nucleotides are TGCGCCAGCAGCTCGGACAGGGCCAATGAAGCTTTCTTT.

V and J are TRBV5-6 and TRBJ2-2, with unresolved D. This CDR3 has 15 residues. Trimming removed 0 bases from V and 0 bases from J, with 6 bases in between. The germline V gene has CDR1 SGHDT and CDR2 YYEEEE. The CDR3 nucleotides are TGTGCCAGCAGCTTGGTGCAGACGAACACCGGGGAGCTGTTTTTT. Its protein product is CASSLVQTNTGELFF.

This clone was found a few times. CDR3 DNA sequence: TGTGCCAGCAGCGTAGGGGACAGGGGCAATCAGCCCCAGCATTTT. Encoded protein: CASSVGDRGNQPQHF. This sequence joins TRBV9 and TRBJ1-5, with 9 positions matching TRBD1. The germline CDR1 and CDR2 sequences are SGDLS and YYNGEE. This CDR3 is 15 amino acids long. Trimming cost V 0 bases and J 2 bases; bases outside gene matches: 0.

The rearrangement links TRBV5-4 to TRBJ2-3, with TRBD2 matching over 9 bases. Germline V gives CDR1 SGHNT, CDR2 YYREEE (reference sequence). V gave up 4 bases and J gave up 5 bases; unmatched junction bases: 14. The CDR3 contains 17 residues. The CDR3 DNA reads TGTGCCAGCAGCCCGAATCTAGGCGGGAGGGCCAAAGATACGCAGTATTTT. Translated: CASSPNLGGRAKDTQYF.

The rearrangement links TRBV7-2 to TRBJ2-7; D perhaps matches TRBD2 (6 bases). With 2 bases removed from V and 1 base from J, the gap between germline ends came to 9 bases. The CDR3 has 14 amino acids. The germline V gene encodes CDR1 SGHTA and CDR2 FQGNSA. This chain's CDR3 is CASSLRSGSYEQYF. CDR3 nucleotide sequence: TGTGCCAGCAGCTTACGGAGCGGGTCCTACGAGCAGTACTTC.

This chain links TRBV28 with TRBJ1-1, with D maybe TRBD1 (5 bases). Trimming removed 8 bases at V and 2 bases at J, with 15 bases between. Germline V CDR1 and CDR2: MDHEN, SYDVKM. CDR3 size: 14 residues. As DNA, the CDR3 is TGTGCCAGCTTCACCGCGGGGGGAAACACTGAAGCTTTCTTT. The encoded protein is CASFTAGGNTEAFF.

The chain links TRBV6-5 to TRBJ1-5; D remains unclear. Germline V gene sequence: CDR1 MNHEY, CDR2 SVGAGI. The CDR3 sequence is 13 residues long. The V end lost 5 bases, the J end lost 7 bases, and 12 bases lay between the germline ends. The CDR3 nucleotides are TGTGCCAGCAGTCTAATGAACAGCCAGCCCCAGCATTTT. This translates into CASSLMNSQPQHF.

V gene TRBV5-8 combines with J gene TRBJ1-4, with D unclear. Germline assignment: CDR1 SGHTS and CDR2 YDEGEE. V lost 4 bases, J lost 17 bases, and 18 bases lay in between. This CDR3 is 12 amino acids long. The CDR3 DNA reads TGTGCCAGCAGCCTTCGTACTACCCTATTTTTTTTT. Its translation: CASSLRTTLFFF.

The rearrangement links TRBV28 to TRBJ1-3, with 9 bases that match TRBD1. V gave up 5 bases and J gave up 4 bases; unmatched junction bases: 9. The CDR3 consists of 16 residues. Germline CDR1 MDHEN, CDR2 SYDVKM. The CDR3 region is CASSPWDRVGGNTIYF. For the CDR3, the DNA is TGTGCCAGCAGTCCCTGGGACAGGGTGGGAGGAAACACCATATATTTT.

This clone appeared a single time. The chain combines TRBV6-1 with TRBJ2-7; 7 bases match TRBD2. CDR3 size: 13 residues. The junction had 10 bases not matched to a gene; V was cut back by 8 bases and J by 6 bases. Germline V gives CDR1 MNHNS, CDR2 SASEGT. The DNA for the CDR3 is TGTGCCAGCTTACAGCGGGGAGTAGTCGAGCAGTACTTC. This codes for CASLQRGVVEQYF.

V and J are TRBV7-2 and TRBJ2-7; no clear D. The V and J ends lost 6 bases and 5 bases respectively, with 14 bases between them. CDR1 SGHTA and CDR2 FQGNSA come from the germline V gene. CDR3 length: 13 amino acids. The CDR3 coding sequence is TGTGCCAGCAGTCTACGGTTTATGGACGAGCAGTACTTC. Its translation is CASSLRFMDEQYF.